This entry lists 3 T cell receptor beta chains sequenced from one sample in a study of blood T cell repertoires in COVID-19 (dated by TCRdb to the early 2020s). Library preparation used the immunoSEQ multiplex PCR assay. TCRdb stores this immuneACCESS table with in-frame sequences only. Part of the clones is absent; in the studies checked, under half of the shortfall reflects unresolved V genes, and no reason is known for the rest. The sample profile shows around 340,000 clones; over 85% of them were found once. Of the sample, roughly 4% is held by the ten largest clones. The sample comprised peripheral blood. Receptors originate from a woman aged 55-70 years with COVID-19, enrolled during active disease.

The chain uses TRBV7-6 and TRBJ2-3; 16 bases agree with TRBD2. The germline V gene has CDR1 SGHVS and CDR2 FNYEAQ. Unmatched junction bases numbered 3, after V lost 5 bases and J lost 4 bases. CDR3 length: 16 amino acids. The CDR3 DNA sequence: TGTGCCAGCAGCCCGGGACTAGCGGGGGGGTCAGATACGCAGTATTTT. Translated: CASSPGLAGGSDTQYF. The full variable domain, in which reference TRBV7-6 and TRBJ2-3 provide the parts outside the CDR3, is GAGVSQSPRYKVTKRGQDVALRCDPISGHVSLYWYRQALGQGPEFLTYFNYEAQQDKSGLPNDRFSAERPEGSISTLTIQRTEQRDSAMYRCASSPGLAGGSDTQYFGPGTRLTVL.

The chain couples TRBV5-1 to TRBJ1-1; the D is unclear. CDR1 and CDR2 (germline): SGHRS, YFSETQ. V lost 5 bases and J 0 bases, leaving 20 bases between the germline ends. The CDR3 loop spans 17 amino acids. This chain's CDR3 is CASRPTFNSGLNTEAFF. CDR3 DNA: TGCGCCAGCAGACCTACCTTCAACTCGGGTTTGAACACTGAAGCTTTCTTT.

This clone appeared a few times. Written as DNA, the CDR3 is TGTGCCAGCAGCGTTGAGACAGGGACCTCCTACGAGCAGTACTTC. Protein product: CASSVETGTSYEQYF. The V gene is TRBV9, the J gene TRBJ2-7; 7 positions agree with TRBD1. This CDR3 has 15 amino acids. V shed 2 bases, J shed 0 bases, and the junction held 5 bases outside the gene matches. CDR1 is SGDLS and CDR2 is YYNGEE in the germline V gene.